What follows are 7 T cell receptor beta chains derived from one specimen sequenced in a study of vaccination and CD4 T cells after COVID-19. Treatment described: approximately 10-day PBMC culture with coronavirus spike peptide pools or control peptides (ViraFEST assay). CD4+ T lymphocytes from the unexposed donor were collected before the COVID-19 pandemic (2011-2018). An Oncomine TCR Beta short-read assay was used to sequence the DNA from cultured CD4+ T cells. TCRdb fed the PCR reads into MiXCR, producing one record per CDR3 protein. The table includes thousands of distinct CDR3 sequences, about 50% detected once. These receptors have no identified antigens. The sequenced sample was CD4+ T cells from blood, cultured in vitro. Receptors originate from a human donor in good health.

The V call is TRBV10-1, the J call TRBJ2-1; 10 bases map to TRBD2. Germline loops: CDR1 WNHNN, CDR2 SYGVQD (reference sequence). The CDR3 covers 15 residues. V lost 8 bases and J lost 7; bases outside the gene matches: 11. The CDR3 bases are TGCGCCAGCTACTCCGGACTAGCGGTTGCAAATGAGCAGTTCTTC. It translates to CASYSGLAVANEQFF.

A few counts support this clonotype. The chain recombines TRBV6-4 with TRBJ1-5; possibly TRBD1 for D (5 bases). The germline V gene encodes CDR1 MRHNA and CDR2 SNTAGT. This CDR3 has 14 amino acids. The CDR3 loop reads CCGARAGSNQPQHF. The CDR3 coding sequence is TGTTGTGGCGCCAGGGCAGGGAGTAATCAGCCCCAGCATTTT.

The rearrangement links TRBV7-3 to TRBJ2-2; no reliable D call. The germline gives CDR1 SGHTA, CDR2 FQGTGA. The CDR3 length is 12 residues. V dropped 5 bases and J dropped 7 bases, with 8 bases sitting between them. The CDR3 sequence is CASSQRHGELFF. In nucleotides, the CDR3 is TGTGCCAGCAGCCAGAGGCACGGGGAGCTGTTTTTT.

Here the CDR3 reads CASSSPGQADSPLHF. The CDR3 region has the DNA TGTGCCAGCAGTTCCCCGGGACAGGCGGATTCACCCCTCCACTTT. The chain employs TRBV28 and TRBJ1-6; 8 nucleotides line up with TRBD1. V gave up 4 bases and J gave up 8 bases; unmatched junction bases: 7. The V gene's germline CDR1 is MDHEN and CDR2 SYDVKM. The CDR3 is 15 amino acids.

This clonotype came up once. The chain is built from TRBV2 and TRBJ1-2, with D perhaps TRBD1 (5 bases). V lost 6 bases and J 2 bases, leaving 10 bases between the germline ends. The CDR3 runs to 13 residues. Germline values: CDR1 SNHLY, CDR2 FYNNEI. Here the CDR3 reads CASREGPNYGYTF. The CDR3 DNA reads TGTGCCAGCAGGGAGGGACCGAACTATGGCTACACCTTC.

This clonotype was picked up a small number of times. The gene calls are TRBV27 and TRBJ2-7; D remains unclear. Looked up from germline, CDR1 is MNHEY and CDR2 is SMNVEV (reference sequence). CDR3 length equals 12 residues. Trimming shortened V by 5 bases and J by 5 bases, and 10 bases separated the two germline ends. CDR3 DNA sequence: TGTGCCAGCAGTACGGCCGGCAACGAGCAGTACTTC. Protein product: CASSTAGNEQYF.

This clonotype was detected only a few times. The chain uses TRBV6-1 and TRBJ1-1, with D possibly matching TRBD1 (5 bases). V lost 3 bases, J lost 4 bases, and 9 bases lay in between. Germline V CDR1 and CDR2: MNHNS, SASEGT. The CDR3 consists of 13 residues. The CDR3 coding sequence is TGTGCCAGCAGTGAGGCGGGGGGCACTGAAGCTTTCTTT. It is translated as CASSEAGGTEAFF.